The 27 T cell receptor beta chains in this list originate from one sample, sequenced in a study of cytomegalovirus exposure and HLA in healthy donors. PCR was performed using 60 Vbeta and 13 Jbeta primers. Sequenced by immunoSEQ multiplex PCR; TCRdb stores in-frame clones only, minus some. The table includes 200,000 to 250,000 clones, more than 75% detected once. Sequencing input: PBMCs. The receptors shown here come from a human donor in good health.

This chain links TRBV11-2 with TRBJ2-7; D remains unclear. V lost 6 bases and J 2 bases, leaving 17 bases between the germline ends. Germline CDR1 and CDR2: SGHAT and FQNNGV. CDR3 size: 15 residues. The CDR3 sequence is CASSPVGAEPYEQYF. DNA of the CDR3: TGTGCCAGCAGTCCGGTTGGAGCAGAGCCCTACGAGCAGTACTTC.

The rearrangement joins TRBV2 to TRBJ1-4; D is unresolved. Germline V CDR1 and CDR2: SNHLY, FYNNEI. Trimming pared 6 bases from V and 0 bases from J, leaving 11 bases between. This CDR3 contains 15 residues. The CDR3 is CASSGPGTTNEKLFF. The CDR3 DNA is TGTGCCAGCAGCGGGCCGGGAACAACTAATGAAAAACTGTTTTTT.

The V and J genes are TRBV19 and TRBJ2-3; D call uncertain. V lost 5 bases to trimming and J lost 6 bases, with 15 bases between them. The CDR3 spans 14 residues. Germline-derived CDR1 and CDR2 are LNHDA and SQIVND (reference sequence). Written as DNA, the CDR3 is TGTGCCAGTAGTTCGACTCCTTTCGGTGATACGCAGTATTTT. Its protein product is CASSSTPFGDTQYF.

The chain employs TRBV9 and TRBJ1-2, with 8 bases lining up with TRBD1. V trimming: 3 bases; J trimming: 3 bases; junction bases outside the gene matches: 4. Germline V gene sequence: CDR1 SGDLS, CDR2 YYNGEE. This CDR3 comprises 14 residues. This CDR3 reads CASSETGEDYGYTF. CDR3 coding DNA: TGTGCCAGCAGCGAGACAGGGGAGGACTATGGCTACACCTTC. Full variable domain (rest looked up from reference TRBV9 and TRBJ1-2): DSGVTQTPKHLITATGQRVTLRCSPRSGDLSVYWYQQSLDQGLQFLIQYYNGEERAKGNILERFSAQQFPDLHSELNLSSLELGDSALYFCASSETGEDYGYTFGSGTRLTVV.

This chain connects TRBV7-2 to TRBJ2-1; tentatively, D is TRBD1 (6 bases). With 4 bases removed from V and 7 bases from J, the gap between germline ends came to 11 bases. The CDR3 covers 13 residues. Looked up from germline, CDR1 is SGHTA and CDR2 is FQGNSA. The CDR3 reads CASSSSQGNEQFF. DNA of the CDR3: TGTGCCAGCAGCTCATCACAGGGAAATGAGCAGTTCTTC.

The chain carries TRBV7-9 and TRBJ2-3; weak D call: TRBD1 (6 bases). Deletions cut 4 bases from V and 0 bases from J, with 17 bases between. This CDR3 region has 17 residues. Germline V CDR1 and CDR2: SEHNR, FQNEAQ (reference sequence). CDR3 bases: TGTGCCAGCAGCTCGCGCGGACAGACAACTAGCACAGATACGCAGTATTTT. Encoded protein: CASSSRGQTTSTDTQYF.

This sequence joins TRBV29-1 and TRBJ2-5; D is uncertain. The CDR3 length is 12 residues. Looked up from germline, CDR1 is SQVTM and CDR2 is ANQGSEA. The V end was cut by 2 bases, the J end by 3 bases, with 7 bases between. CDR3 sequence: CSVEYREETQYF. DNA for the CDR3: TGCAGCGTTGAATACCGGGAAGAGACCCAGTACTTC.

This CDR3 is CASSRQGAEETQYF. CDR3 sequence (DNA): TGCGCCAGCAGCCGACAGGGAGCCGAGGAGACCCAGTACTTC. V usage is TRBV4-3 and J usage is TRBJ2-5; the match to TRBD1 covers 7 bases. This CDR3 region has 14 residues. V shed 4 bases and J 5 bases; nucleotides not matched to a gene: 7. The germline gives CDR1 LGHNA, CDR2 YSLEER.

This chain links TRBV2 with TRBJ2-7, with D perhaps matching TRBD2 (5 bases). Germline V gene lookup returns CDR1 SNHLY and CDR2 FYNNEI. The CDR3 is 15 amino acids. V lost 2 bases, J lost 2 bases, and 13 bases lay in between. CDR3 in amino acids: CASSELGSQPYEQYF. The CDR3, as DNA: TGTGCCAGCAGTGAACTGGGGAGTCAGCCCTACGAGCAGTACTTC.

This clone was seen a few times. The chain uses TRBV6-5 and TRBJ1-3, with a possible D match to TRBD1 (5 bases). Germline assignment: CDR1 MNHEY and CDR2 SVGAGI. Trimming took 4 bases from V and 7 from J, leaving 14 bases between them. The CDR3 sequence is 14 residues long. CDR3 sequence reads: CASSSGGQGNTIYF. In DNA, the CDR3 is TGTGCCAGCAGTTCAGGTGGACAAGGTAACACCATATATTTT.

This clone was recorded once. The chain has TRBV4-2 and TRBJ2-2; D is perhaps TRBD2 (6 bases). The CDR3 has 16 amino acids. Looked up from germline, CDR1 is LGHNA and CDR2 is YNFKEQ. The V end lost 1 base, the J end lost 3 bases, and 12 bases lay between the germline ends. CDR3 residues: CASSQGTNFYTGELFF. DNA of the CDR3: TGTGCCAGCAGCCAAGGGACTAACTTTTACACCGGGGAGCTGTTTTTT.

The rearrangement joins TRBV12-2 to TRBJ2-1; the DNA was not used to check the table's D call, TRBD2. TRBV12-2 is a pseudogene. The CDR3 contains 13 residues. CDR3 DNA: TGTGCAAGTCGCTTAGGACTTGCTAATGAGCAGTTCTTC. Protein: CASRLGLANEQFF.

This sequence joins TRBV25-1 and TRBJ2-3, with D maybe TRBD1 (6 bases). V lost 2 bases and J lost 4, with 16 bases in between. Germline CDR1 MGHDK, CDR2 SYGVNS. This CDR3 is 16 amino acids long. CDR3: CASSERARGKADTQYF. CDR3 sequence (DNA): TGTGCCAGCAGTGAAAGGGCCAGGGGTAAAGCAGATACGCAGTATTTT.

The chain couples TRBV7-3 to TRBJ2-2; D gene uncertain. CDR1 is SGHTA, CDR2 FQGTGA, per germline. The V gene lost 2 bases and the J gene lost 4 bases, with 23 bases spanning the gap. The CDR3 contains 19 residues. DNA of the CDR3: TGTGCCAGCAGCTTAGATAACAGTGCCCAAAGCATTTTCACCGGGGAGCTGTTTTTT. Translation: CASSLDNSAQSIFTGELFF.

This clone has a handful of counts. This chain connects TRBV18 to TRBJ1-2, with TRBD1 matching 8 bases. The CDR3 is made up of 15 amino acids. The germline CDR1 and CDR2 sequences are KGHSH and LQKENI. The ends lost 1 base at V and 6 bases at J; junction bases unmatched: 7. CDR3 amino acids: CASSPHATGEDGYTF. CDR3 DNA sequence: TGTGCCAGCTCACCACATGCGACAGGGGAAGATGGCTACACCTTC.

The CDR3, as DNA: TGTGCCATCGCCGATGGGGGGGATGGCTACACCTTC. As protein: CAIADGGDGYTF. V is TRBV10-3 and J is TRBJ1-2; a possible D gene is TRBD1 (5 bases). Germline-derived CDR1 and CDR2 are ENHRY and SYGVKD. This CDR3 region has 12 residues. V was shortened by 8 bases and J by 6 bases, with 13 bases between the two germline ends.

V and J are TRBV5-1 and TRBJ2-7; 8 bases line up with TRBD1. The germline V gene encodes CDR1 SGHRS and CDR2 YFSETQ. The CDR3 extends over 16 amino acids. With V trimmed by 0 bases and J by 2 bases, 7 bases remained unmatched. The CDR3 loop is CASSLARAGGTYEQYF. The CDR3, as DNA: TGCGCCAGCAGCTTGGCCAGGGCAGGGGGCACCTACGAGCAGTACTTC.

The J gene is TRBJ2-7, the V gene TRBV7-3, with D tentatively TRBD2 (5 bases). Trimming pared 2 bases from V and 0 bases from J, leaving 8 bases between. Looked up from germline, CDR1 is SGHTA and CDR2 is FQGTGA. CDR3 length: 14 amino acids. The CDR3 nucleotides read TGTGCCAGCAGCTTATACGGGAACTCCTACGAGCAGTACTTC. Protein product: CASSLYGNSYEQYF.

The chain is built from TRBV6-6 and TRBJ2-7; TRBD2 aligns across 8 bases. V dropped 7 bases and J dropped 3; count of bases not matched to a gene: 8. Germline V gene data show CDR1 as MNHNY and CDR2 as SVGAGI (reference sequence). The CDR3 extends over 14 amino acids. The DNA of the CDR3 is TGTGCCAGCAACACCGGCGGGAGGATCTACGAGCAGTACTTC. Its translation: CASNTGGRIYEQYF.

The chain is built from TRBV5-1 and TRBJ1-5, with 7 bases aligning to TRBD1. This CDR3 is 15 amino acids long. After removal of 4 bases from V and 6 bases from J, the junction contained 10 bases not matched to a gene. Per germline, CDR1 SGHRS and CDR2 YFSETQ. The CDR3 region is CASSETGRSGQPQHF. CDR3 coding DNA: TGCGCCAGCAGCGAGACAGGGCGAAGCGGTCAGCCCCAGCATTTT.

This chain joins TRBV19 and TRBJ2-7; 8 bases line up with TRBD1. The CDR3 consists of 13 residues. Germline lookup yields CDR1 LNHDA and CDR2 SQIVND (reference sequence). V shed 6 bases and J 5 bases; nucleotides not matched to a gene: 6. The CDR3 bases are TGTGCCAGTAGCGAGGACAGGGACAACGAGCAGTACTTC. Amino acid sequence: CASSEDRDNEQYF. Full variable domain (missing parts from reference TRBV19 and TRBJ2-7): DGGITQSPKYLFRKEGQNVTLSCEQNLNHDAMYWYRQDPGQGLRLIYYSQIVNDFQKGDIAEGYSVSREKKESFPLTVTSAQKNPTAFYLCASSEDRDNEQYFGPGTRLTVT.

There are a few counts of this clone. The V gene is TRBV7-8, the J gene TRBJ2-2, with D possibly TRBD2 on 5 matching bases. This CDR3 has 12 residues. Germline V lookup: CDR1 SGHVS, CDR2 FQNEAQ. The V gene lost 7 bases and the J gene lost 6 bases, with 9 bases spanning the gap. This CDR3 reads CASNAAAGELFF. As DNA, the CDR3 is TGTGCCAGCAACGCAGCGGCCGGGGAGCTGTTTTTT.

This clone is a singleton in its sample. V is TRBV2 and J is TRBJ2-7, with 7 bases aligning to TRBD2. CDR3 length: 15 residues. J lost 1 base, V lost 6 bases, and 9 bases had no gene match. Germline V lookup: CDR1 SNHLY, CDR2 FYNNEI. Here the CDR3 DNA reads TGTGCCAGCAGGGGGAGGGGAACATTTTCCTACGAGCAGTACTTC. This gives the protein CASRGRGTFSYEQYF.

The rearrangement uses TRBV5-4 and TRBJ2-7; D perhaps matches TRBD2 (6 bases). CDR1 is SGHNT and CDR2 is YYREEE in the germline V gene (reference sequence). There are 14 residues in the CDR3. V lost 3 bases to trimming and J lost 2 bases, with 12 bases between them. The CDR3 protein is CASSWGGGTYEQYF. In nucleotides, the CDR3 is TGTGCCAGCAGCTGGGGAGGAGGGACCTACGAGCAGTACTTC.

This sequence joins TRBV5-6 and TRBJ2-7, with 7 bases identical to TRBD2. The CDR3 has 12 residues. The J segment lost 4 bases and the V segment lost 5 bases, leaving 3 bases of the junction unmatched. Looked up from germline, CDR1 is SGHDT and CDR2 is YYEEEE. The CDR3, as DNA: TGTGCCAGCAGGGCTAGCGGTTACGAGCAGTACTTC. It specifies CASRASGYEQYF.

The gene calls are TRBV5-1 and TRBJ2-7; 8 bases align to TRBD2. Germline V gene sequence: CDR1 SGHRS, CDR2 YFSETQ. The CDR3 length is 15 residues. Trimming removed 4 bases from V and 3 bases from J; junction bases left unmatched: 9. The CDR3 protein is CASSAAAGGLYEQYF. CDR3 nucleotide sequence: TGCGCCAGCAGCGCTGCTGCGGGAGGCCTCTACGAGCAGTACTTC.

The genes are TRBV5-4 and TRBJ2-5, with a weak D call TRBD1 (6 bases). V gave up 0 bases and J gave up 3 bases, with 6 bases separating them. Germline lookup yields CDR1 SGHNT and CDR2 YYREEE (reference sequence). The CDR3 consists of 13 residues. In DNA, the CDR3 is TGTGCCAGCAGCTTGGACAGGGAAGAGACCCAGTACTTC. Translating gives CASSLDREETQYF.